The 31 T cell receptor beta chains listed next were all sequenced from one sample in a study of blood T cell repertoires in COVID-19. This table comes from immunoSEQ multiplex PCR, and its TCRdb copy is limited to in-frame clones, with some not included. The table lists over 80,000 clones, around 87% of them singletons, with about 20% in the top ten. The sample taken for sequencing was peripheral blood. These receptors were obtained from a human donor in a cohort sampled during active COVID-19.

The J gene is TRBJ1-2, the V gene TRBV5-1; D is unresolved. Germline assignment: CDR1 SGHRS and CDR2 YFSETQ. This CDR3 has 15 amino acids. V was pared by 0 bases and J by 0 bases, with 9 bases between. CDR3 amino acids: CASSLAAGTNYGYTF. The CDR3 DNA reads as TGCGCCAGCAGCTTGGCAGCAGGCACTAACTATGGCTACACCTTC.

This chain joins TRBV29-1 and TRBJ1-1; no reliable D call. Between the trimmed V and J ends, which lost 3 bases and 0 bases, there was a span of 8 bases. CDR1 and CDR2 (germline): SQVTM, ANQGSEA. This CDR3 region has 13 residues. The CDR3 DNA reads TGCAGCGTTGACACAGACATGAACACTGAAGCTTTCTTT. Residues: CSVDTDMNTEAFF.

This clone was counted a single time. V usage is TRBV6-6 and J usage is TRBJ2-7, with 7 bases aligning to TRBD1. The CDR3 spans 15 residues. Germline assignment: CDR1 MNHNY and CDR2 SVGAGI (reference sequence). Trimming took 2 bases from V and 2 from J; bases not matched to a gene: 6. Here the CDR3 reads CASSYPGQITYEQYF. The DNA of the CDR3 is TGTGCCAGCAGTTACCCGGGACAGATTACCTACGAGCAGTACTTC.

J is TRBJ2-3 and V is TRBV6-5; 7 bases map to TRBD2. V lost 7 bases, J lost 0 bases, and 7 bases stayed unmatched. The CDR3 contains 15 residues. Per the germline V gene, CDR1 is MNHEY and CDR2 is SVGAGI. As DNA, the CDR3 is TGTGCCAGCACCGAGGGAGGGTTCAGCACAGATACGCAGTATTTT. Translating it yields CASTEGGFSTDTQYF.

The chain links TRBV4-2 to TRBJ1-6; D possibly corresponds to TRBD1 (6 bases). V was shortened by 5 bases and J by 7 bases, with 12 bases between the two germline ends. Germline-derived CDR1 and CDR2 are LGHNA and YNFKEQ. The length of the CDR3 is 14 residues. CDR3 protein: CASSSHRENSPLHF. CDR3 in DNA: TGTGCCAGCAGCTCACACAGGGAAAATTCACCCCTCCACTTT.

The chain employs TRBV19 and TRBJ2-6; D not resolved. Per germline, CDR1 LNHDA and CDR2 SQIVND (reference sequence). CDR3 length: 16 residues. Trimming stripped 5 bases from V and 0 bases from J, with 11 bases between. In DNA, the CDR3 is TGTGCCAGTAGTGCCTTTCAGCGCTCTGGGGCCAACGTCCTGACTTTC. Its translation is CASSAFQRSGANVLTF.

V and J are TRBV9 and TRBJ1-2; D ambiguous. The germline V gene has CDR1 SGDLS and CDR2 YYNGEE. V dropped 0 bases and J dropped 8 bases, with 11 bases sitting between them. The CDR3 spans 13 residues. In DNA, the CDR3 is TGTGCCAGCAGCGTAGGGGCAGAAGAGGGCTACACCTTC. This encodes CASSVGAEEGYTF.

The rearrangement uses TRBV20-1 and TRBJ2-3, with a tentative D call TRBD2 (5 bases). This CDR3 has 11 amino acids. V was clipped by 6 bases and J by 7 bases, with 11 bases between them. Germline CDR1 is DFQATT and CDR2 is SNEGSKA (reference sequence). The CDR3 nucleotides are TGCAGTGCGAAGAGGGTGAATACGCAGTATTTT. This translates into CSAKRVNTQYF.

The genes are TRBV29-1 and TRBJ2-5, with 10 bases fitting TRBD2. The V gene end was trimmed by 5 bases and the J gene end by 3 bases; junction bases not matched to a gene: 18. Germline V gene sequence: CDR1 SQVTM, CDR2 ANQGSEA. The CDR3 length is 18 residues. CDR3 region: CSVPCPEREGLLKETQYF. The CDR3, as DNA: TGCAGCGTTCCATGCCCCGAGCGGGAGGGCCTTTTAAAAGAGACCCAGTACTTC.

The chain joins TRBV30 to TRBJ2-7, with 8 bases fitting TRBD2. CDR3 length: 15 amino acids. V dropped 0 bases and J dropped 3; count of bases not matched to a gene: 7. Germline V lookup: CDR1 GTSNPN, CDR2 SVGIG (reference sequence). CDR3 loop: CAWSVIVLAVYEQYF. CDR3 coding DNA: TGTGCCTGGAGTGTAATTGTACTAGCGGTCTACGAGCAGTACTTC.

This rearrangement joins TRBV7-2 to TRBJ2-3; unclear D gene. Germline V gene data show CDR1 as SGHTA and CDR2 as FQGNSA. This CDR3 is built from 16 residues. Trimming removed 1 base from V and 0 bases from J, with 11 bases in between. The CDR3 bases are TGTGCCAGCAGCTTAGGTCCCCCAGGAAGCACAGATACGCAGTATTTT. It yields the protein CASSLGPPGSTDTQYF.

For the CDR3, the DNA is TGCGCCAGCAGCTTGGAACAGCTCTACGAGCAGTACTTC. Its protein is CASSLEQLYEQYF. The chain has TRBV5-1 and TRBJ2-7, with D unclear. Germline CDR1 SGHRS, CDR2 YFSETQ. V was shortened by 0 bases and J by 3 bases, with 7 bases between the two germline ends. The CDR3 extends over 13 amino acids.

The chain has TRBV6-4 and TRBJ1-2; TRBD1 matches 9 bases. Trimming at V came to 5 bases and at J to 5 bases, leaving 3 bases not matched to a gene. Germline V gene lookup returns CDR1 MRHNA and CDR2 SNTAGT. This CDR3 is built from 13 residues. CDR3 protein: CASSPGTGYGYTF. The CDR3 nucleotides are TGTGCCAGCAGTCCCGGGACAGGGTATGGCTACACCTTC.

CDR3 nucleotide sequence: TGCGCCAGCAGCCAAGATAGGGGGATGGCACCCCTCCACTTT. Amino acid sequence: CASSQDRGMAPLHF. The chain links TRBV4-3 to TRBJ1-6; perhaps TRBD1 as D (6 bases). The length of the CDR3 is 14 residues. V was clipped by 0 bases and J by 11 bases, with 11 bases between them. Germline lookup yields CDR1 LGHNA and CDR2 YSLEER.

This clone has only a few counts. The chain carries TRBV10-1 and TRBJ2-7; unclear D gene. There are 12 residues in the CDR3. Germline CDR1 is WNHNN and CDR2 is SYGVQD (reference sequence). Trimming removed 3 bases from V and 9 bases from J, with 12 bases in between. The CDR3 nucleotides read TGCGCCAGCAGTGACACTCAGACGGGGCAGTACTTC. The encoded protein is CASSDTQTGQYF.

This chain links TRBV2 with TRBJ2-2, with a possible D match to TRBD2 (6 bases). V was clipped by 5 bases and J by 4 bases, with 11 bases between them. Germline V gene lookup returns CDR1 SNHLY and CDR2 FYNNEI. The CDR3 length is 14 residues. CDR3 DNA: TGTGCCAGCAGTACGGGGAGGTCCACCGGGGAGCTGTTTTTT. Protein product: CASSTGRSTGELFF. Full variable domain (remainder filled in from reference TRBV2 and TRBJ2-2): EPEVTQTPSHQVTQMGQEVILRCVPISNHLYFYWYRQILGQKVEFLVSFYNNEISEKSEIFDDQFSVERPDGSNFTLKIRSTKLEDSAMYFCASSTGRSTGELFFGEGSRLTVL.

The chain is built from TRBV6-5 and TRBJ2-5; D is possibly TRBD2 (5 bases). CDR3 length: 15 amino acids. The germline V gene encodes CDR1 MNHEY and CDR2 SVGAGI. V was cut by 5 bases and J by 2 bases, with 15 bases left in between. The CDR3, as DNA: TGTGCCAGCAGTCCCTTGGCAGGCGGGCAAGAGACCCAGTACTTC. Translating it yields CASSPLAGGQETQYF.

This chain joins TRBV7-3 and TRBJ2-5; TRBD2 might be the D (6 bases). This CDR3 contains 18 residues. Trimming took 3 bases from V and 5 from J, leaving 25 bases between them. Germline CDR1 reads SGHTA; CDR2 reads FQGTGA. The CDR3 DNA follows: TGTGCCAGCAGCTTCTTGCGGGGTCCCTTCCCCTCGGGGGAGACCCAGTACTTC. Amino acid sequence: CASSFLRGPFPSGETQYF.

The V and J genes are TRBV11-1 and TRBJ2-1; TRBD1 is a possible D gene (5 bases). V was pared by 0 bases and J by 5 bases, with 8 bases between. The CDR3 is 14 amino acids. Per germline, CDR1 SGHAT and CDR2 FQDESV (reference sequence). This chain's CDR3 is CASSLASRDNEQFF. In nucleotides, the CDR3 is TGTGCCAGCAGCTTAGCAAGCAGGGACAATGAGCAGTTCTTC.

V and J are TRBV6-5 and TRBJ1-2, with unresolved D. The CDR3 is made up of 13 amino acids. Germline CDR1 and CDR2: MNHEY and SVGAGI. V was trimmed by 6 bases and J by 4 bases, leaving 12 bases between them. The CDR3 nucleotides are TGTGCCAGCAGCCCCCCGTACGGCTATGGCTACACCTTC. Protein product: CASSPPYGYGYTF.

The CDR3 region is CASSGLAGGYEQYF. Written as DNA, the CDR3 is TGTGCCAGCAGTGGACTAGCGGGGGGCTACGAGCAGTACTTC. The chain uses TRBV6-2 or TRBV6-3 and TRBJ2-7; 14 nucleotides align to TRBD2. The CDR3 extends over 14 amino acids. Germline V gene data show CDR1 as MNHEY and CDR2 as SVGEGT. Germline trimming cut 5 bases from V and 3 bases from J; bases unmatched to any gene: 0.

Here the CDR3 DNA reads TGTGCCAGCAGCTGGGGGGAGGGCTCCCAAGAGACCCAGTACTTC. Translating it yields CASSWGEGSQETQYF. J is TRBJ2-5 and V is TRBV6-5; 7 positions match TRBD2. With 6 bases clipped from V and 1 base from J, the junction kept 8 bases outside the gene matches. Germline CDR1 and CDR2: MNHEY and SVGAGI. CDR3 length equals 15 residues.

The V and J genes are TRBV7-8 and TRBJ2-7; maybe TRBD1 (7 bases). The CDR3 has 12 amino acids. In germline, CDR1 is SGHVS, CDR2 FQNEAQ. The ends were cut back, 10 bases at V and 4 bases at J, with 14 bases in the middle. CDR3 sequence reads: CATSSGGYEQYF. The CDR3 DNA reads as TGTGCCACGAGTTCAGGGGGGTACGAGCAGTACTTC.

The chain employs TRBV27 and TRBJ2-1; 9 bases are shared with TRBD2. The CDR3 runs 15 residues. CDR1 is MNHEY and CDR2 is SMNVEV in the germline V gene (reference sequence). Unmatched junction bases numbered 6, after V lost 6 bases and J lost 3 bases. The CDR3 DNA reads as TGTGCCAGCAGAATAGCGGGAGTCTTCTACAATGAGCAGTTCTTC. It specifies CASRIAGVFYNEQFF.

This sequence joins TRBV9 and TRBJ2-1, with a possible D match to TRBD1 (6 bases). CDR1 SGDLS and CDR2 YYNGEE come from the germline V gene. The CDR3 loop spans 17 amino acids. Trimming left V 6 bases short and J 8 bases short, with 27 bases between. In DNA, the CDR3 is TGTGCCAGCACCCCCTCCCCCGGGACACCCGTGGGAGATGAGCAGTTCTTC. Its translation is CASTPSPGTPVGDEQFF.

This sequence joins TRBV6-5 and TRBJ1-5; 8 nucleotides agree with TRBD1. Trimming cost V 6 bases and J 5 bases; bases outside gene matches: 6. This CDR3 has 14 residues. Germline V gene sequence: CDR1 MNHEY, CDR2 SVGAGI. The CDR3 spells CASSMDRDDQPQHF. The CDR3 DNA reads TGTGCCAGCAGCATGGACAGGGACGATCAGCCCCAGCATTTT.

This clone was picked up a small number of times. The chain has TRBV15 and TRBJ1-5, with 7 bases aligning to TRBD1. The CDR3 totals 16 residues. With 3 bases clipped from V and 0 bases from J, the junction kept 5 bases outside the gene matches. CDR1 LNHNV and CDR2 YYDKDF come from the germline V gene (reference sequence). CDR3 amino acids: CATSSVGQTSNQPQHF. CDR3 nucleotides: TGTGCCACCAGCAGTGTGGGACAGACTAGCAATCAGCCCCAGCATTTT.

The gene calls are TRBV12-3 or TRBV12-4 and TRBJ2-1; 8 bases match TRBD2. The junction had 7 bases not matched to a gene; V was cut back by 7 bases and J by 8 bases. The CDR3 loop spans 13 amino acids. The CDR3, as DNA: TGTGCCAGCACCCCCAGCGGGAGTCATGAGCAGTTCTTC. This gives the protein CASTPSGSHEQFF.

This rearrangement joins TRBV20-1 to TRBJ1-4, with 7 bases fitting TRBD1. Germline CDR1 DFQATT, CDR2 SNEGSKA (reference sequence). The CDR3 extends over 11 amino acids. Trimming took 6 bases from V and 6 from J; bases not matched to a gene: 1. In DNA, the CDR3 is TGCAGTGCAGGGGGCCATGAAAAACTGTTTTTT. It translates to CSAGGHEKLFF.

This clone has a handful of counts. The J gene is TRBJ2-1, the V gene TRBV2; 9 nucleotides align to TRBD1. There are 14 residues in the CDR3. Trimming took 6 bases from V and 8 from J; bases not matched to a gene: 8. The germline V gene has CDR1 SNHLY and CDR2 FYNNEI. The CDR3 spells CASRDRTGVDEQFF. Here the CDR3 DNA reads TGTGCCAGCAGGGACCGGACAGGGGTCGATGAGCAGTTCTTC.

The J gene is TRBJ2-2, the V gene TRBV9; 8 positions match TRBD2. This CDR3 spans 15 amino acids. Germline loops: CDR1 SGDLS, CDR2 YYNGEE. V lost 2 bases and J lost 7; bases outside the gene matches: 7. CDR3 protein: CASSVSGSLGGELFF. The CDR3 region has the DNA TGTGCCAGCAGCGTGAGCGGGAGTCTTGGCGGGGAGCTGTTTTTT.